This T cell receptor (beta chain) derives from a study of T cell repertoires in ileal Crohn's disease. At the level of the study: Postoperative therapy was given to about half: about 11 thiopurines, roughly 20 anti-TNF agents.

Before sorting, lamina propria lymphocytes were separated from surgical specimens by density gradient. Germline CDR1 reads LNHDA; CDR2 reads SQIVND (reference sequence). The V end was cut by 4 bases, the J end by 5 bases, with 11 bases between. The CDR3 loop spans 13 amino acids. Assay: immunoSEQ multiplex PCR; the TCRdb copy retains only in-frame clones and omits some. The sample gives approximately 5,400 clones, around 87% of which show up once; roughly 0.83% is in the top ten. A single count supports this clone. This chain links TRBV19 with TRBJ2-5, with D possibly TRBD2 on 5 matching bases. The clonotype originates from an adult with Crohn's disease. Some clones in this sample may be carry-over from other donors' samples. Sequenced sample: CD4+ T cells from ileum. CDR3: CASSKNSGETQYF. The DNA for the CDR3 is TGTGCCAGTAGTAAGAATTCGGGGGAGACCCAGTACTTC.